Reported below is one TCR beta chain. As yet, its antigen is unknown. This record belongs to a study of CXCR3-negative and CXCR3-positive naive CD8 T cells. Overall study context: Sequencing yielded approximately 130 million TRB reads, roughly 1.5 +/- 0.3 million per library.

Study conclusions and caveats: The authors found comparable surface CD5 between naive subsets and inferred TCR strength from TRB CDR3 properties.

This CDR3 is 12 amino acids long. The germline V gene has CDR1 MNHEY and CDR2 SMNVEV (reference sequence). UMI-labeled 5' RACE TRB cDNA libraries were prepared from the cells. TCRdb re-called the 5' RACE reads, yielding one record per CDR3 amino acid sequence without DNA. Seen in this sample are approximately 37,000 distinct CDR3 sequences; the ten most common clones hold 6.5% to 8.5%. The chain couples TRBV27 to TRBJ2-7; absent DNA, TCRdb's TRBD1 call cannot be checked. The sequenced material came from memory CD8+ T cells from blood. The sequence came from a human donor in good health. Some clones in this sample may be carry-over from other donors' samples. The CDR3 is CASSFGGYEQYF.